The TCR beta chain described here comes from a study of CD8+CD57+ T cells in acquired aplastic anemia. Study-wide results and caveats: Patients and controls turned out to have around 29 CD8+ CDR3 sequences in common.

The CDR3 runs to 15 residues. Germline lookup yields CDR1 LGHDT and CDR2 YNNKEL (reference sequence). V shed 6 bases and J shed 0 bases, with 13 bases lying between them. In the case of this clonotype: Its antigen is unidentified. This may be a read error: a much more frequent sequence differs by one nucleotide.

By flow cytometry, patients selected for sequencing had shown an expansion of CD8+CD57+ cells. Patients had not yet gotten any therapy when their blood was taken for sampling. Genomic DNA constituted the template upon which TCR beta VDJ and CDR3 profiling was performed. TCRdb redid the calling of the reads with MiXCR, one entry per CDR3 protein. The sample includes a few hundred thousand distinct CDR3 sequences, approximately 51% of them seen just once. This receptor was identified in a human donor with aplastic anemia. Sequenced: sorted CD4+, CD8+, or CD8+CD57+ T cells (not recorded which) from PBMCs. V gene TRBV3-1 combines with J gene TRBJ2-3; D not resolved. The CDR3 reads CASSRSPLSTDTQYF. The CDR3 nucleotides read TGTGCCAGCAGTCGGTCACCCCTAAGCACAGATACGCAGTATTTT.